This T cell receptor beta chain is drawn from a study of cytomegalovirus exposure and HLA in healthy donors. General study results and limits: A few of the chains that were CMV-associated were confirmed in vitro to be specific for CMV antigens. Among donors in an Asian-associated ancestry cluster, a later analysis reportedly found fewer N-insertions than the roughly 700-donor mean. HLA alleles were associated with some 16,000 TCR beta sequences in a later analysis at 0.05 false discovery rate. Most of the TCR beta V segments (in an earlier analysis) were productive either about 87% or about 30% of the time.

Trimming took 4 bases from V and 6 from J; bases not matched to a gene: 8. The CDR3 spans 15 residues. Per germline, CDR1 SGHDT and CDR2 YYEEEE. PCR involved 60 Vbeta and 13 Jbeta primers. The repertoire was sequenced with immunoSEQ multiplex PCR; TCRdb's copy has only in-frame clones and lacks some. Among about 150,000 clones listed, roughly four fifths were seen once. Details on this clone: Antigen: not known.

This rearrangement joins TRBV5-6 to TRBJ2-2, with TRBD2 matching over 8 bases. The sequencing input was PBMCs. This receptor was taken from a male donor in good health and CMV-seronegative. The CDR3 is CASSPGSGSPGELFF. DNA for the CDR3: TGTGCCAGCAGCCCCGGCAGCGGGAGTCCCGGGGAGCTGTTTTTT.